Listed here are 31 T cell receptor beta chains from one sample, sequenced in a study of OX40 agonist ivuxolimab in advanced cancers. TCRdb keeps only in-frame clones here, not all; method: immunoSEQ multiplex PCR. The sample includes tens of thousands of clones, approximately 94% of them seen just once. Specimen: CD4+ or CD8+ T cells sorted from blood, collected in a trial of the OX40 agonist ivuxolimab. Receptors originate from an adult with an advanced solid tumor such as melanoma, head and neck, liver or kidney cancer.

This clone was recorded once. The CDR3 nucleotides read TGCGCCAGCAGCCGAATACCGGGACAGGGAGATACGCAGTATTTT. It yields the protein CASSRIPGQGDTQYF. This rearrangement joins TRBV4-3 to TRBJ2-3; 9 bases are shared with TRBD1. V dropped 4 bases and J dropped 5; count of bases not matched to a gene: 7. Per germline, CDR1 LGHNA and CDR2 YSLEER. The CDR3 consists of 15 residues.

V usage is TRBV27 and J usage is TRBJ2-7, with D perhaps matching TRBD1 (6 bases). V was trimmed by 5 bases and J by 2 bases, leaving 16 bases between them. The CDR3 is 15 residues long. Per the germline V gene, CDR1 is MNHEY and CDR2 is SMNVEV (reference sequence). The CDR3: CASSPRQEAAYEQYF. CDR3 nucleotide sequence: TGTGCCAGCAGTCCCCGACAGGAGGCGGCCTACGAGCAGTACTTC.

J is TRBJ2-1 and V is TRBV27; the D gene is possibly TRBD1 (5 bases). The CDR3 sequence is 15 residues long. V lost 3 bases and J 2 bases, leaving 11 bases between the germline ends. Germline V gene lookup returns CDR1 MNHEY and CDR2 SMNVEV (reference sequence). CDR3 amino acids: CASSLIQGPYNEQFF. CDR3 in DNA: TGTGCCAGCAGTTTGATCCAGGGCCCCTACAATGAGCAGTTCTTC.

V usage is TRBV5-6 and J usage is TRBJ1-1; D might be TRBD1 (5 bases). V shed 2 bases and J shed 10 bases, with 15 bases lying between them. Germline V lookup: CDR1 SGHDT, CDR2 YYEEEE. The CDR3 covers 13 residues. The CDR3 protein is CASSFVTGVIAFF. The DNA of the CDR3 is TGTGCCAGCAGCTTTGTAACAGGCGTAATAGCTTTCTTT.

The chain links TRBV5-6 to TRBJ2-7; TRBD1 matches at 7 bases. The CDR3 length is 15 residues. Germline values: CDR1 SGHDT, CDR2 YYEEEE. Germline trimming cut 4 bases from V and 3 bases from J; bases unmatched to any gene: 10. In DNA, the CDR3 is TGTGCCAGCAGCCGTCCGGGACAGACGAACTACGAGCAGTACTTC. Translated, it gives CASSRPGQTNYEQYF.

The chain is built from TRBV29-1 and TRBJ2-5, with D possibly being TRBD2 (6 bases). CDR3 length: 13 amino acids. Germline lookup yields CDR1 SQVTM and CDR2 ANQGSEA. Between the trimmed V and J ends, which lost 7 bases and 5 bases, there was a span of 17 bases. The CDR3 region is CSGHRRGGETQYF. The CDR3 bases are TGCAGCGGTCACAGGAGGGGCGGGGAGACCCAGTACTTC.

The CDR3 is CASSPERDGTGELFF. The CDR3, as DNA: TGTGCCAGCAGTCCCGAGCGGGACGGGACCGGGGAGCTGTTTTTT. The chain combines TRBV28 with TRBJ2-2; TRBD2 matches at 7 bases. J lost 5 bases, V lost 5 bases, and 8 bases had no gene match. The CDR3 sequence is 15 residues long. CDR1 and CDR2 (germline): MDHEN, SYDVKM. Looking up the rest from reference TRBV28 and TRBJ2-2 gives the full variable domain: DVKVTQSSRYLVKRTGEKVFLECVQDMDHENMFWYRQDPGLGLRLIYFSYDVKMKEKGDIPEGYSVSREKKERFSLILESASTNQTSMYLCASSPERDGTGELFFGEGSRLTVL.

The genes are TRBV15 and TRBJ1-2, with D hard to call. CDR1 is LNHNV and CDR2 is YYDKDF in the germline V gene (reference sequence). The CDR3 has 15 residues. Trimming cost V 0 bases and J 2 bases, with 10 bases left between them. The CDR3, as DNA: TGTGCCACCAGCAGAGAAATGCCCGCCAACTATGGCTACACCTTC. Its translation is CATSREMPANYGYTF.

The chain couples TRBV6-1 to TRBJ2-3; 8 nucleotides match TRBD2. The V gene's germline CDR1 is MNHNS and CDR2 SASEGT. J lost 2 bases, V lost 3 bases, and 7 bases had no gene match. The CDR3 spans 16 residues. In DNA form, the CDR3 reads TGTGCCAGCAGTGACGGGAGGGGTAGGCCCACAGATACGCAGTATTTT. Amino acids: CASSDGRGRPTDTQYF.

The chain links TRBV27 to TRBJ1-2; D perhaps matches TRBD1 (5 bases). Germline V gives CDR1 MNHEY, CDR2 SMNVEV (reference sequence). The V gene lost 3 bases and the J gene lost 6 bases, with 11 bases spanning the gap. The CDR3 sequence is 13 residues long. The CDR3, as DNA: TGTGCCAGCAGTTTGGGTGGGGGGGATGGCTACACCTTC. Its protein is CASSLGGGDGYTF.

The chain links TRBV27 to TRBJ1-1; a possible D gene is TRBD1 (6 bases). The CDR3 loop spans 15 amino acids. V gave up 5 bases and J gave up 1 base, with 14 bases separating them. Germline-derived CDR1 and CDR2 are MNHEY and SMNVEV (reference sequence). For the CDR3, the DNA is TGTGCCAGCAGTCCCCGAGGGGGGGGGAACACTGAAGCTTTCTTT. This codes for CASSPRGGGNTEAFF.

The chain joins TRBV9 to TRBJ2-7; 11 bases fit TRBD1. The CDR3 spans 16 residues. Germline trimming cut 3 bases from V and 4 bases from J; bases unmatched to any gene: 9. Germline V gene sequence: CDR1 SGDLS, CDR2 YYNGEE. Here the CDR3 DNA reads TGTGCCAGCAGCGCCGGAGGGTGGGACAGGGGGTACGAGCAGTACTTC. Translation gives CASSAGGWDRGYEQYF.

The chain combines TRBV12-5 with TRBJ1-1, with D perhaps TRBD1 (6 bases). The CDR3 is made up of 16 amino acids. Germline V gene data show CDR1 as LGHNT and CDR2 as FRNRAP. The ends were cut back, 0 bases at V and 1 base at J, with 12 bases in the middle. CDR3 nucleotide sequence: TGTGCTAGTGGTTTGGTACCAACAGGGTGGAACACTGAAGCTTTCTTT. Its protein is CASGLVPTGWNTEAFF.

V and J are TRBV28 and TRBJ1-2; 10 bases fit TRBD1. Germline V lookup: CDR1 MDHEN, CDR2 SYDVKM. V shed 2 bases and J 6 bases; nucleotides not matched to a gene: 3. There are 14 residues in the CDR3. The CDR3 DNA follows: TGTGCCAGCAGTTTAAGTGGACAGGGGGATGGCTACACCTTC. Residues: CASSLSGQGDGYTF.

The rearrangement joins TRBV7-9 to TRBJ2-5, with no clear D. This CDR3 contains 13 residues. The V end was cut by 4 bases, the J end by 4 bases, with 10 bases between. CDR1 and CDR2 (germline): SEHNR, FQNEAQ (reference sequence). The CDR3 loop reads CASSSPTSETQYF. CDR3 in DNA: TGTGCCAGCAGCTCCCCAACATCAGAGACCCAGTACTTC. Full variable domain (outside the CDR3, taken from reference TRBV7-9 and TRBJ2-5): DTGVSQNPRHKITKRGQNVTFRCDPISEHNRLYWYRQTLGQGPEFLTYFQNEAQLEKSRLLSDRFSAERPKGSFSTLEIQRTEQGDSAMYLCASSSPTSETQYFGPGTRLLVL.

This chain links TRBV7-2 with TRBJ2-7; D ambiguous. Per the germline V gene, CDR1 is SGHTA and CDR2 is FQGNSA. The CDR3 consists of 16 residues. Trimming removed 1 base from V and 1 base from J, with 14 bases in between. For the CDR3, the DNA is TGTGCCAGCAGCTTAGAAGGGATCTCTTTTTCCTACGAGCAGTACTTC. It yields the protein CASSLEGISFSYEQYF.

The CDR3 DNA is TGTGCCAGCAGTGAATTTGCCCTCACAGATACGCAGTATTTT. It encodes CASSEFALTDTQYF. The chain combines TRBV25-1 with TRBJ2-3, with D hard to call. This CDR3 has 14 residues. CDR1 and CDR2 (germline): MGHDK, SYGVNS. V was trimmed by 1 base and J by 2 bases, leaving 7 bases between them.

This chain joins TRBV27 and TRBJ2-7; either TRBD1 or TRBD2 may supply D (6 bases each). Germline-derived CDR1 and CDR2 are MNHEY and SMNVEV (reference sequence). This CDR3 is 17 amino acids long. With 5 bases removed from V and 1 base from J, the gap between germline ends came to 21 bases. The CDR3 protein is CASSPRMGGRGSYEQYF. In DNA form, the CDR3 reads TGTGCCAGCAGTCCCCGGATGGGGGGCAGGGGATCCTACGAGCAGTACTTC.

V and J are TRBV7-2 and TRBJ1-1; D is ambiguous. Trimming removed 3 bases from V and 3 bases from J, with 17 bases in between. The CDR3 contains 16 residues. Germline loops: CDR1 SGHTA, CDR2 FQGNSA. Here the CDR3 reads CASSFGMGLMDTEAFF. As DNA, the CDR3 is TGTGCCAGCAGCTTTGGCATGGGGTTGATGGACACTGAAGCTTTCTTT.

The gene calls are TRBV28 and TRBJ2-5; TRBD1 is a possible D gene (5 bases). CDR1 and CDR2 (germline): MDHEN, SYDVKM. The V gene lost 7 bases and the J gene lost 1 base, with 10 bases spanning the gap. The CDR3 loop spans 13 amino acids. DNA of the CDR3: TGTGCCAGCATTACAACAGGCCAAGAGACCCAGTACTTC. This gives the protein CASITTGQETQYF.

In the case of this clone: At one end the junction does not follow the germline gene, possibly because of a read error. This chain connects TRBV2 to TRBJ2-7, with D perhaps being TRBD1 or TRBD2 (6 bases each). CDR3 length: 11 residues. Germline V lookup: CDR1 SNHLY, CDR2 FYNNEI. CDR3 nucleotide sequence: TGTGCCAGCAGTGATGAGGGGGGACCTGTCTTC. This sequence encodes CASSDEGGPVF.

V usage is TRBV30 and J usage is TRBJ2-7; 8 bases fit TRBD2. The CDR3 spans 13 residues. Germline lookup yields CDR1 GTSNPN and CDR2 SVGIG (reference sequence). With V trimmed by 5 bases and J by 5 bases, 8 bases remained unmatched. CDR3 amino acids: CAWGEREFDEQYF. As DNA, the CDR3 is TGTGCCTGGGGCGAGCGGGAGTTCGACGAGCAGTACTTC.

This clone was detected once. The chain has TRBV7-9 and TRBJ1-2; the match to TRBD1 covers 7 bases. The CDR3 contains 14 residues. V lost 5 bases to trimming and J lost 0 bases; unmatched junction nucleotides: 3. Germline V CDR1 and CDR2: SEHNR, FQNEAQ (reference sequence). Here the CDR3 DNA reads TGTGCCAGCAGCATACAGGGGCCTAACTATGGCTACACCTTC. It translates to CASSIQGPNYGYTF.

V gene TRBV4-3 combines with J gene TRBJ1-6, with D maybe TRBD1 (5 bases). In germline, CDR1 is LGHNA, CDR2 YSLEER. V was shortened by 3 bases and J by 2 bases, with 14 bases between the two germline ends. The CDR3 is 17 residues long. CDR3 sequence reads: CASSQGGGRAYNSPLHF. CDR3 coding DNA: TGCGCCAGCAGCCAGGGCGGGGGTAGGGCCTATAATTCACCCCTCCACTTT.

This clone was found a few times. CDR3 DNA: TGCGCCAGCAGCCAAGAGGTCGGGGGGGCCGGGGAGCTGTTTTTT. It codes for CASSQEVGGAGELFF. The chain links TRBV4-3 to TRBJ2-2; 8 nucleotides align to TRBD2. The CDR3 is 15 amino acids. V lost 0 bases to trimming and J lost 6 bases; unmatched junction nucleotides: 3. Germline CDR1 LGHNA, CDR2 YSLEER.

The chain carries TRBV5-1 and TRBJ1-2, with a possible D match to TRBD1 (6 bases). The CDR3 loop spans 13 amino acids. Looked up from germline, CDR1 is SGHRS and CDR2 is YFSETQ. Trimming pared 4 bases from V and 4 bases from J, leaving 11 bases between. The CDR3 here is CASSPDRFYGYTF. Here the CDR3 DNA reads TGCGCCAGCAGCCCGGACAGATTCTATGGCTACACCTTC.

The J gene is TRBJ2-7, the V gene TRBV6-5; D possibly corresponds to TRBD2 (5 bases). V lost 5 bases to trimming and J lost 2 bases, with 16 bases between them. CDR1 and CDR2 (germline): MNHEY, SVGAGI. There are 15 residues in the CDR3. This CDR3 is CASSQDSDSPYEQYF. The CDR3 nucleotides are TGTGCCAGCAGTCAGGACTCGGATTCCCCCTACGAGCAGTACTTC.

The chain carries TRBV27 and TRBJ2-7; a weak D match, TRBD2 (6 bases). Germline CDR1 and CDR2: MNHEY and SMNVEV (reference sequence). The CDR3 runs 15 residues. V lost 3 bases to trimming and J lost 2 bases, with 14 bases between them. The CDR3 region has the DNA TGTGCCAGCAGTTTCGCCGGGACGGGAGCCTACGAGCAGTACTTC. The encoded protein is CASSFAGTGAYEQYF.

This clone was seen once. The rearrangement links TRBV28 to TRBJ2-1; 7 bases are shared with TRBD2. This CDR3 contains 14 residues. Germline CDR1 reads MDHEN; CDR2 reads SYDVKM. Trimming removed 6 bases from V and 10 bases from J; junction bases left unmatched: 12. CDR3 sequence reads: CASRDTGGVREQFF. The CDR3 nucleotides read TGTGCCAGCAGGGATACGGGAGGAGTGAGAGAGCAGTTCTTC.

CDR3 loop: CSVEEGAQETQYF. CDR3 in DNA: TGCAGCGTTGAAGAGGGGGCCCAAGAGACCCAGTACTTC. J is TRBJ2-5 and V is TRBV29-1; perhaps TRBD1 as D (6 bases). The length of the CDR3 is 13 residues. Looked up from germline, CDR1 is SQVTM and CDR2 is ANQGSEA. V gave up 0 bases and J gave up 1 base, with 6 bases separating them.

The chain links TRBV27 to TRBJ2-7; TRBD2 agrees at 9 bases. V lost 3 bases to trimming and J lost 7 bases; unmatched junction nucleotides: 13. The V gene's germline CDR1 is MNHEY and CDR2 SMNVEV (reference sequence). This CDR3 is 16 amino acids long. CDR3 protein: CASSFNSGGLGWEQYF. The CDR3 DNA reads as TGTGCCAGCAGTTTTAATAGCGGGGGCCTTGGTTGGGAGCAGTACTTC.